The T cell receptor (beta chain) described here comes from a study of identical twins. TCRdb reprocessed the 5' RACE reads via MiXCR and lists one record per CDR3 protein. In the table there are 600,000 to 850,000 distinct CDR3 sequences, around a sixth of which are singletons. The V and J ends lost 1 base and 8 bases respectively, with 8 bases between them. The CDR3 spans 13 residues. A few counts support this clonotype. This sample was shared with a second study, whose subject was T cells expressing NK-cell markers. As that report states: Most of the eight sequenced donors tested HCMV-seropositive; one tested seronegative.

The sequence came from a woman younger than 30 in good health. The chain joins TRBV12-3 or TRBV12-4 to TRBJ1-4, with D unresolved. The sequencing sample was made of PBMCs. In DNA form, the CDR3 reads TGTGCCAGCAGTTTAGAGGTCGGGGAAAAACTGTTTTTT. It specifies CASSLEVGEKLFF.